Listed here is a single T cell receptor (beta chain). Its target is unknown. A much more abundant neighbour one base away suggests this may be a read error. Peripheral blood from each donor was collected in a volume of ten milliliters. PCR was performed a second time for about 7 to 11 cycles using a sample-barcoded 5' primer and a J-beta primer mix. In TCRdb, the 5' RACE reads were re-called with MiXCR into one record per CDR3 protein. This sample yields 1.5 million to 2 million distinct CDR3 sequences, of which 28% are seen a single time; roughly 8% belongs to the top ten. These data originate in a study of blood T cells in healthy people across ages. The CDR3 is 19 amino acids. Trimming at V came to 5 bases and at J to 4 bases, leaving 19 bases not matched to a gene. Overall study findings and caveats: Relative to aged donors, long-lived donors carried more naive CD4+ cells and displayed higher diversity.

V gene TRBV12-3 or TRBV12-4 combines with J gene TRBJ2-1, with 8 bases matching TRBD2. This TCR came from a woman younger than 45 in good health. Sequencing input: blood. CDR3 nucleotide sequence: TGTGCCAGCAGTGCAAACATGGGGGTAGCGGGAATCTCTTACAATGAGCAGTTCTTC. It specifies CASSANMGVAGISYNEQFF.